The next 11 T cell receptor beta chains were all read from a single sample in a study of cytomegalovirus exposure and HLA in healthy donors (dated by TCRdb to 2016 to 2017). Library preparation was by the immunoSEQ multiplex PCR assay. A mixture of 60 forward primers for TCR Vbeta segments and 13 reverse primers for TCR Jbeta segments was used in the multiplex PCR. The table comes from immuneACCESS by way of TCRdb, which keeps in-frame sequences with V and J called. Part of the clones is missing from these tables; in studies checked, under half for an unresolved V gene and the rest for unknown reasons. Present in this sample are roughly 93,000 clones, just over 75% of which were seen just once. 0.5% to 0.65% of the sample belongs to the ten largest clones. Sequencing was carried out using PBMCs. All receptors come from a man aged 25 to 40 in good health and CMV-seronegative.

This clone was recorded once. V gene TRBV6-6 combines with J gene TRBJ2-7, with 7 bases identical to TRBD1. The junction had 6 bases not matched to a gene; V was cut back by 4 bases and J by 0 bases. Germline CDR1 MNHNY, CDR2 SVGAGI (reference sequence). This CDR3 has 15 residues. The CDR3 DNA follows: TGTGCCAGCAGTTCAATCGACAGGGACTCCTACGAGCAGTACTTC. The encoded protein is CASSSIDRDSYEQYF.

J is TRBJ1-6 and V is TRBV27, with D tentatively TRBD1 (5 bases). The CDR3 covers 15 residues. Trimming took 5 bases from V and 1 from J, leaving 9 bases between them. Germline V gives CDR1 MNHEY, CDR2 SMNVEV (reference sequence). The CDR3 loop reads CASSLRQSYNSPLHF. CDR3 coding DNA: TGTGCCAGCAGTCTGCGACAGTCCTATAATTCACCCCTCCACTTT.

The rearrangement uses TRBV5-1 and TRBJ2-2; 9 bases align to TRBD1. This CDR3 spans 16 amino acids. With 0 bases clipped from V and 2 bases from J, the junction kept 2 bases outside the gene matches. The germline V gene has CDR1 SGHRS and CDR2 YFSETQ. The CDR3 sequence is CASSLVGQGNTGELFF. The DNA of the CDR3 is TGCGCCAGCAGCTTGGTGGGACAGGGTAACACCGGGGAGCTGTTTTTT. The variable domain in full, completed from reference TRBV5-1 and TRBJ2-2, reads KAGVTQTPRYLIKTRGQQVTLSCSPISGHRSVSWYQQTPGQGLQFLFEYFSETQRNKGNFPGRFSGRQFSNSRSEMNVSTLELGDSALYLCASSLVGQGNTGELFFGEGSRLTVL.

The CDR3, as DNA: TGTGCCAGCAGCTTAGTCAGGACTATCAACAATGAGCAGTTCTTC. This translates into CASSLVRTINNEQFF. V usage is TRBV7-8 and J usage is TRBJ2-1, with D perhaps TRBD2 (6 bases). This CDR3 is 15 amino acids long. V was shortened by 1 base and J by 5 bases, with 12 bases between the two germline ends. The germline V gene has CDR1 SGHVS and CDR2 FQNEAQ.

This chain links TRBV11-2 with TRBJ2-7; the D gene is possibly TRBD2 (6 bases). The germline CDR1 and CDR2 sequences are SGHAT and FQNNGV. The CDR3 is made up of 14 amino acids. Trimming removed 1 base from V and 3 bases from J, with 10 bases in between. The CDR3 reads CASSLGGLFYEQYF. DNA of the CDR3: TGTGCCAGCAGCTTAGGGGGACTTTTCTACGAGCAGTACTTC.

CDR3 amino acids: CASSSYDPDRVSNQPQHF. The CDR3 nucleotides read TGTGCCAGCAGCTCTTATGATCCGGACAGGGTGAGCAATCAGCCCCAGCATTTT. V and J are TRBV21-1 and TRBJ1-5; the table gives TRBD1 as D, unverified against the DNA. TRBV21-1 is noted as a pseudogene. The CDR3 runs to 18 residues.

This rearrangement joins TRBV5-1 to TRBJ1-1; TRBD1 might be the D (5 bases). The germline V gene encodes CDR1 SGHRS and CDR2 YFSETQ. The CDR3 extends over 14 amino acids. Trimming took 2 bases from V and 4 from J, leaving 12 bases between them. The CDR3 loop is CASSFFGRGTEAFF. In DNA, the CDR3 is TGCGCCAGCAGCTTTTTCGGAAGGGGCACTGAAGCTTTCTTT.

Only one count was recorded for this clone. This chain joins TRBV5-1 and TRBJ2-5; possibly TRBD1 for D (6 bases). The CDR3 is 14 amino acids. Trimming left V 2 bases short and J 1 base short, with 9 bases between. The germline V gene encodes CDR1 SGHRS and CDR2 YFSETQ. The CDR3 protein is CASSLQGTQETQYF. For the CDR3, the DNA is TGCGCCAGCAGCTTACAGGGTACCCAAGAGACCCAGTACTTC. The full variable domain, its missing parts supplied by reference TRBV5-1 and TRBJ2-5, is KAGVTQTPRYLIKTRGQQVTLSCSPISGHRSVSWYQQTPGQGLQFLFEYFSETQRNKGNFPGRFSGRQFSNSRSEMNVSTLELGDSALYLCASSLQGTQETQYFGPGTRLLVL.

The V and J genes are TRBV4-3 and TRBJ2-7; 10 bases match TRBD1. Germline values: CDR1 LGHNA, CDR2 YSLEER. This CDR3 has 14 residues. Losses at the gene ends were 0 bases for V and 9 bases for J; bases not matched to a gene: 5. The chain's CDR3 is CASSQDLGQGVQYF. CDR3 nucleotides: TGCGCCAGCAGCCAAGATCTCGGACAGGGGGTGCAGTACTTC.

The chain joins TRBV7-9 to TRBJ2-1; 8 bases fit TRBD2. The V and J ends lost 1 base and 4 bases, in that order; junction bases with no gene match: 6. Germline V gene lookup returns CDR1 SEHNR and CDR2 FQNEAQ (reference sequence). The CDR3 has 16 residues. The CDR3 nucleotides read TGTGCCAGCAGCTTAGGGTTGCGGGGGGTTTACAATGAGCAGTTCTTC. Residues: CASSLGLRGVYNEQFF.

Written as DNA, the CDR3 is TGTGCCAGCCTTAGCGGGGGCACAGATACGCAGTATTTT. Its protein product is CASLSGGTDTQYF. V gene TRBV19 combines with J gene TRBJ2-3; TRBD2 matches 8 bases. V was pared by 9 bases and J by 1 base, with 3 bases of the junction left unmatched. The CDR3 length is 13 residues. Germline lookup yields CDR1 LNHDA and CDR2 SQIVND (reference sequence).